Sequencing of this TCR beta chain was carried out in a study of identifying expanded T cells in peripheral blood. Broader study findings: Across healthy donors, higher total template counts meant significantly greater approximately two-week count variance. Differentially abundant clones: around 1.2 between replicates, about 17 at roughly 13 days, 19 to 20 at four.

In the case of this clone: Antigen unknown.

Using immunoSEQ multiplex PCR, the repertoire was profiled, and TCRdb retains in-frame clones only, with some absent. Of some 78,000 clones in the sample, 84% were seen once. Healthy donors had no documented immune events, such as infections, while sampled. Germline V CDR1 and CDR2: LNHDA, SQIVND (reference sequence). J was trimmed by 0 bases and V by 5 bases; bases with no gene match: 11. The CDR3 has 19 residues. This rearrangement joins TRBV19 to TRBJ2-7, with TRBD2 matching over 15 bases. Sequenced sample: blood. The TCR comes from a person aged 18 to 70 in good health. The CDR3 is CASSRTGLAGGLDSYEQYF. For the CDR3, the DNA is TGTGCCAGTAGTCGTACGGGACTAGCGGGAGGTCTGGACTCCTACGAGCAGTACTTC.